What follows are 10 T cell receptor beta chains derived from one specimen sequenced in a study of T cells in Graves' hyperthyroidism and ophthalmopathy. There were TCR beta CDR3 regions amplified from RNA transcripts. HTBI primers were employed in a first-round RT-PCR of the TCR CDR3. From the multiplex PCR reads, TCRdb called clonotypes with MiXCR, one entry per CDR3 protein. This table holds 450,000 to 650,000 distinct CDR3 sequences, roughly 15% found once. Sequencing used blood. All receptors derive from a woman aged 18-35 years with Graves' ophthalmopathy.

This clonotype was detected a few times. At one of its ends the junction is not consistent with the germline gene, which may arise from a read error. V gene TRBV29-1 combines with J gene TRBJ2-7; 11 bases fit TRBD1. Germline V gene lookup returns CDR1 SQVTM and CDR2 ANQGSEA. This CDR3 has 14 residues. The CDR3 spells CSVEDLGTGGEQHF. CDR3 nucleotides: TGCAGCGTTGAAGACTTAGGGACAGGGGGAGAGCAGCACTTC.

Ten or more counts support this clonotype. The rearrangement uses TRBV28 and TRBJ1-1; D remains unclear. The CDR3 contains 14 residues. In germline, CDR1 is MDHEN, CDR2 SYDVKM. The ends were cut back, 5 bases at V and 0 bases at J, with 10 bases in the middle. CDR3 region: CASSPPWVNTEAFF. The CDR3 bases are TGTGCCAGCAGTCCTCCTTGGGTGAACACTGAAGCTTTCTTT.

The chain combines TRBV29-1 with TRBJ2-2; the D gene is possibly TRBD2 (6 bases). CDR1 is SQVTM, CDR2 ANQGSEA, per germline. The CDR3 is 14 amino acids. V was pared by 5 bases and J by 4 bases, with 14 bases between. The CDR3 nucleotides read TGCAGCGTTTCAGGAGGGTTAAGCACCGGGGAGCTGTTTTTT. Protein sequence: CSVSGGLSTGELFF.

This clonotype was seen repeatedly, ten times or more. The chain combines TRBV30 with TRBJ1-5; possibly TRBD1 for D (6 bases). From germline, CDR1 is GTSNPN and CDR2 SVGIG (reference sequence). V was cut by 1 base and J by 5 bases, with 9 bases left in between. The CDR3 sequence is 13 residues long. The CDR3 DNA follows: TGTGCCTGGAGTGGGACAGCATATCAGCCCCAGCATTTT. Amino acids: CAWSGTAYQPQHF.

At least ten counts were recorded for this clonotype. The J gene is TRBJ1-1, the V gene TRBV5-1; possibly TRBD1 for D (6 bases). CDR1 and CDR2 (germline): SGHRS, YFSETQ. Trimming removed 4 bases from V and 2 bases from J, with 9 bases in between. The CDR3 runs 13 residues. CDR3 in amino acids: CASSHRDNTEAFF. The DNA for the CDR3 is TGCGCCAGCAGCCACAGGGATAACACTGAAGCTTTCTTT.

This clonotype was seen a handful of times. The rearrangement joins TRBV15 to TRBJ2-7; a weak D match, TRBD2 (6 bases). Per the germline V gene, CDR1 is LNHNV and CDR2 is YYDKDF (reference sequence). V lost 8 bases and J 0 bases, leaving 14 bases between the germline ends. The CDR3 length is 14 residues. CDR3 region: CATSDYESSYEQYF. The CDR3 nucleotides are TGTGCCACCTCGGACTACGAGAGCTCCTACGAGCAGTACTTC. Complete variable domain (other parts from reference TRBV15 and TRBJ2-7): DAMVIQNPRYQVTQFGKPVTLSCSQTLNHNVMYWYQQKSSQAPKLLFHYYDKDFNNEADTPDNFQSRRPNTSFCFLDIRSPGLGDTAMYLCATSDYESSYEQYFGPGTRLTVT.

This clonotype has a count of ten or more. The gene calls are TRBV12-3 or TRBV12-4 and TRBJ2-1; 13 nucleotides agree with TRBD2. With 6 bases clipped from V and 4 bases from J, the junction kept 3 bases outside the gene matches. The CDR3 totals 15 residues. The CDR3 DNA reads as TGTGCCAGCAGGTCGACTAGCGGGAGGTACAATGAGCAGTTCTTC. Translation: CASRSTSGRYNEQFF.

This clonotype was counted a single time. This chain links TRBV28 with TRBJ2-7, with unresolved D. V was pared by 4 bases and J by 3 bases, with 16 bases between. This CDR3 region has 15 residues. The germline gives CDR1 MDHEN, CDR2 SYDVKM. As DNA, the CDR3 is TGTGCCAGCAGTTCTAACGGACGCCCTCTCTACGAGCAGTACTTC. Encoded protein: CASSSNGRPLYEQYF.

This clonotype is a singleton in its sample. V and J are TRBV7-3 and TRBJ2-1; D is unresolved. The V end was cut by 1 base, the J end by 11 bases, with 12 bases between. The CDR3 covers 13 residues. The V gene's germline CDR1 is SGHTA and CDR2 FQGTGA. The CDR3 coding sequence is TGTGCCAGCAGCTTAATGGTCTACAGTAAGCAGTTCTTC. Amino acids: CASSLMVYSKQFF.

In its sample, this clonotype was seen many times. This sequence joins TRBV2 and TRBJ1-5, with D hard to call. The CDR3 consists of 13 residues. Germline assignment: CDR1 SNHLY and CDR2 FYNNEI. Trimming took off 3 bases at V and 2 bases at J, with 5 bases between the two ends. The CDR3 spells CASSDQGNQPQHF. In DNA, the CDR3 is TGTGCCAGCAGTGACCAGGGCAATCAGCCCCAGCATTTT.